The 17 T cell receptor beta chains reported below all come from one sample, sequenced in a study of CD8 T cells in Susac syndrome. Random-hexamer reverse transcription was applied to about 0.5 to 1 ug RNA. TCRdb ran MiXCR on the immunoSEQ multiplex PCR reads and lists one entry per CDR3 protein. The sample has about 300,000 distinct CDR3 sequences; roughly nine tenths are singletons. The source material was CD4+ T cells from PBMCs. All receptors come from a human donor with multiple sclerosis.

A single count supports this clonotype. The V call is TRBV5-1, the J call TRBJ2-3; 12 bases map to TRBD2. The J segment lost 2 bases and the V segment lost 7 bases, leaving 8 bases of the junction unmatched. The germline CDR1 and CDR2 sequences are SGHRS and YFSETQ. This CDR3 is built from 16 residues. The CDR3 reads CASGIGLAGHTDTQYF. The CDR3 bases are TGCGCCAGCGGAATCGGACTAGCGGGGCACACAGATACGCAGTATTTT.

This clonotype was detected only once. This sequence joins TRBV13 and TRBJ2-1; TRBD2 aligns across 8 bases. CDR3 size: 16 residues. The V and J ends lost 5 bases and 2 bases, in that order; junction bases with no gene match: 8. Per the germline V gene, CDR1 is PRHDT and CDR2 is FYEKMQ (reference sequence). Here the CDR3 DNA reads TGTGCCAGCAGCCCCGGGGGGGAGCGCCCCTACAATGAGCAGTTCTTC. Its protein is CASSPGGERPYNEQFF.

The chain recombines TRBV12-3 or TRBV12-4 with TRBJ1-5; the D gene is possibly TRBD1 (5 bases). The V end was cut by 10 bases, the J end by 1 base, with 14 bases between. This CDR3 region has 14 residues. The CDR3 protein is CATQVGTSNQPQHF. The CDR3 nucleotides read TGTGCCACCCAAGTTGGGACGAGCAATCAGCCCCAGCATTTT.

V gene TRBV5-1 combines with J gene TRBJ1-3; D remains unclear. Per the germline V gene, CDR1 is SGHRS and CDR2 is YFSETQ. The CDR3 contains 16 residues. V was cut by 0 bases and J by 0 bases, with 10 bases left in between. The CDR3: CASSLDGFSSGNTIYF. The CDR3 nucleotides are TGCGCCAGCAGCTTGGACGGGTTCTCCTCTGGAAACACCATATATTTT.

The rearrangement links TRBV5-1 to TRBJ2-7, with 13 bases that match TRBD2. This CDR3 is 15 amino acids long. Trimming took 4 bases from V and 6 from J; bases not matched to a gene: 7. From germline, CDR1 is SGHRS and CDR2 YFSETQ. The CDR3 nucleotides read TGCGCCAGCAGCCTTTGGACTAGCGGGAGTACCGAGCAGTACTTC. Translating it yields CASSLWTSGSTEQYF.

Of note for this clonotype: Germline is not matched at one junction end, which may reflect a read error. V usage is TRBV11-3 and J usage is TRBJ1-1; no definite D call. The length of the CDR3 is 14 residues. Germline CDR1 reads SGHNT; CDR2 reads YENEEA. The DNA for the CDR3 is TGTGCCAGCAGCCTAGAGGGAGACAACACTGAAGCTTTCTTT. Translating it yields CASSLEGDNTEAFF.

V usage is TRBV18 and J usage is TRBJ2-3, with D unresolved. The CDR3 loop spans 12 amino acids. In germline, CDR1 is KGHSH, CDR2 LQKENI. V lost 5 bases and J 8 bases, leaving 11 bases between the germline ends. The CDR3 DNA reads as TGTGCCAGCTCAGCTTCCTCCCCTACGCAGTATTTT. It specifies CASSASSPTQYF.

V usage is TRBV5-1 and J usage is TRBJ2-2; 7 nucleotides match TRBD1. The CDR3 spans 14 residues. Per the germline V gene, CDR1 is SGHRS and CDR2 is YFSETQ. V shed 4 bases and J 7 bases; nucleotides not matched to a gene: 7. CDR3 in DNA: TGCGCCAGCAGCCTCACACAGGGGTTCGGGGAGCTGTTTTTT. This translates into CASSLTQGFGELFF.

This chain uses TRBV11-1 with TRBJ1-1; D is possibly TRBD1 (5 bases). Trimming removed 2 bases at V and 5 bases at J, with 12 bases between. CDR1 is SGHAT, CDR2 FQDESV, per germline (reference sequence). CDR3 size: 14 residues. In DNA form, the CDR3 reads TGTGCCAGCAGCTTAAACCCAGGGTTGACTGAAGCTTTCTTT. Encoded protein: CASSLNPGLTEAFF.

The gene calls are TRBV20-1 and TRBJ2-7; TRBD2 matches at 12 bases. The V gene's germline CDR1 is DFQATT and CDR2 SNEGSKA (reference sequence). The CDR3 sequence is 19 residues long. The ends lost 0 bases at V and 0 bases at J; junction bases unmatched: 12. CDR3 loop: CSARDPRLAGVGSSYEQYF. In nucleotides, the CDR3 is TGCAGTGCTAGAGATCCCAGACTAGCGGGAGTGGGATCCTCCTACGAGCAGTACTTC.

The chain has TRBV12-3 or TRBV12-4 and TRBJ2-3; maybe TRBD1 (6 bases). This CDR3 comprises 13 residues. Trimming took off 11 bases at V and 0 bases at J, with 12 bases between the two ends. The CDR3 bases are TGTGCCGTACAGGGCGGTAGCACAGATACGCAGTATTTT. Residues: CAVQGGSTDTQYF.

CDR3 bases: TGCGCCAGCAGTGAGCCAGTAGGGTCCTACGAGCAGTACTTC. The encoded protein is CASSEPVGSYEQYF. The gene calls are TRBV10-2 and TRBJ2-7; D call uncertain. Germline lookup yields CDR1 WSHSY and CDR2 SAAADI. This CDR3 is 14 amino acids long. V gave up 2 bases and J gave up 1 base, with 9 bases separating them.

The chain is built from TRBV5-1 and TRBJ2-2; 12 bases fit TRBD1. With V trimmed by 7 bases and J by 6 bases, 10 bases remained unmatched. CDR3 length: 16 residues. Germline-derived CDR1 and CDR2 are SGHRS and YFSETQ. CDR3 amino acids: CASFGGTGGAPGELFF. The DNA of the CDR3 is TGCGCCAGCTTCGGAGGGACAGGGGGCGCCCCCGGGGAGCTGTTTTTT.

This clonotype was seen only once. The chain recombines TRBV7-9 with TRBJ1-1; D is unresolved. Trimming stripped 1 base from V and 2 bases from J, with 8 bases between. Looked up from germline, CDR1 is SEHNR and CDR2 is FQNEAQ (reference sequence). The CDR3 sequence is 14 residues long. The CDR3 region has the DNA TGTGCCAGCAGCTTAGTAACAGTTAACACTGAAGCTTTCTTT. Translation: CASSLVTVNTEAFF.

The rearrangement links TRBV7-2 to TRBJ2-7; D gene ambiguous. Germline CDR1 reads SGHTA; CDR2 reads FQGNSA. CDR3 length equals 13 residues. The V end was cut by 2 bases, the J end by 1 base, with 6 bases between. The CDR3 bases are TGTGCCAGCAGCTTACCGACTTCCTACGAGCAGTACTTC. Residues: CASSLPTSYEQYF.

This chain links TRBV27 with TRBJ2-7, with 8 bases lining up with TRBD2. The germline V gene has CDR1 MNHEY and CDR2 SMNVEV (reference sequence). Trimming removed 7 bases from V and 7 bases from J; junction bases left unmatched: 15. The CDR3 has 15 amino acids. The CDR3 loop reads CASTSKGVPGGEQYF. The CDR3 bases are TGTGCCAGCACTTCAAAAGGGGTCCCGGGGGGGGAGCAGTACTTC.

This clonotype appeared once. The rearrangement links TRBV29-1 to TRBJ1-4; D might be TRBD1 (6 bases). Germline CDR1 reads SQVTM; CDR2 reads ANQGSEA. Trimming took 0 bases from V and 10 from J, leaving 12 bases between them. This CDR3 is 13 amino acids long. The CDR3 sequence: CSVEEVGGGKLFF. The CDR3 region has the DNA TGCAGCGTTGAAGAAGTGGGAGGGGGAAAACTGTTTTTT.